The T cell receptor beta chain described here comes from a study of blood T cell repertoires in COVID-19. Before being deemed recovered, Cohort 3 donors had two negative PCRs, clearance, or symptom resolution. Germline assignment: CDR1 MNHEY and CDR2 SMNVEV (reference sequence). This CDR3 contains 14 residues. The J segment lost 3 bases and the V segment lost 5 bases, leaving 4 bases of the junction unmatched. The table came from immunoSEQ multiplex PCR; TCRdb's copy has only in-frame clones and leaves some out. This sample carries roughly 350,000 clones, about 92% of them seen once, and the ten largest clones take about a fifth.

This TCR was sampled from a woman in her thirties who had recovered from COVID-19. What was sequenced was PBMCs or T cells enriched from blood (not recorded which). The chain employs TRBV27 and TRBJ1-1; TRBD1 aligns across 9 bases. CDR3 DNA: TGTGCCAGCAGTATAGGACAGGGGCACACTGAAGCTTTCTTT. This gives the protein CASSIGQGHTEAFF.